The 10 T cell receptor beta chains below were found in one sample sequenced in a study of OX40 agonist ivuxolimab in advanced cancers. Sequenced by immunoSEQ multiplex PCR; TCRdb stores in-frame clones only, minus some. The repertoire holds over 20,000 clones, with approximately 85% as singletons. Sequences were derived from CD4+ or CD8+ T cells sorted from blood, sampled in a trial of the OX40 agonist ivuxolimab. These receptors were collected from an adult with an advanced solid tumor such as melanoma, head and neck, liver or kidney cancer.

The CDR3 bases are TGTGCCAGCAGTTTTAGTTGGGCAGGTGGGAAGGAGACCCAGTACTTC. Its protein product is CASSFSWAGGKETQYF. The chain uses TRBV27 and TRBJ2-5; D is undetermined. Trimming took 3 bases from V and 5 from J, leaving 19 bases between them. The CDR3 length is 16 residues. Per germline, CDR1 MNHEY and CDR2 SMNVEV (reference sequence).

Here the CDR3 DNA reads TGTGCCAGCAGTGAAGTGAACAGGGGAGAAGATACGCAGTATTTT. Translating it yields CASSEVNRGEDTQYF. The V gene is TRBV6-1, the J gene TRBJ2-3; 7 bases are a match to TRBD1. Germline V CDR1 and CDR2: MNHNS, SASEGT. V shed 1 base and J 5 bases; nucleotides not matched to a gene: 6. CDR3 length equals 15 residues.

V and J are TRBV2 and TRBJ1-5; tentatively, D is TRBD1 (5 bases). Germline CDR1 SNHLY, CDR2 FYNNEI. V lost 4 bases and J lost 2, with 9 bases in between. The CDR3 is made up of 14 amino acids. The CDR3 coding sequence is TGTGCCAGCAGTGTAGGGACTGGCAATCAGCCCCAGCATTTT. Translated, it gives CASSVGTGNQPQHF.

The chain uses TRBV18 and TRBJ2-3; 12 bases are shared with TRBD1. CDR1 and CDR2 from the germline V gene are KGHSH and LQKENI. The CDR3 runs to 15 residues. The junction had 5 bases not matched to a gene; V was cut back by 3 bases and J by 7 bases. The CDR3 DNA follows: TGTGCCAGCTCACCCCTGGGACAGGGGGCAAATACGCAGTATTTT. As protein: CASSPLGQGANTQYF.

The V gene is TRBV9, the J gene TRBJ2-6, with 10 bases identical to TRBD1. This CDR3 contains 19 residues. Germline V gives CDR1 SGDLS, CDR2 YYNGEE. The V segment lost 4 bases and the J segment 3 bases; nucleotides outside the gene matches: 13. CDR3 DNA sequence: TGTGCCAGCAGCTTCCCTCTCCGGGACAGGGGTCTTGGGGCCAACGTCCTGACTTTC. This translates into CASSFPLRDRGLGANVLTF. The whole variable domain, remainder taken from reference TRBV9 and TRBJ2-6, is DSGVTQTPKHLITATGQRVTLRCSPRSGDLSVYWYQQSLDQGLQFLIQYYNGEERAKGNILERFSAQQFPDLHSELNLSSLELGDSALYFCASSFPLRDRGLGANVLTFGAGSRLTVL.

The J gene is TRBJ1-2, the V gene TRBV5-1; D ambiguous. Looked up from germline, CDR1 is SGHRS and CDR2 is YFSETQ. The CDR3 runs to 15 residues. V was shortened by 6 bases and J by 0 bases, with 15 bases between the two germline ends. CDR3: CASTSSTATNYGYTF. The CDR3, as DNA: TGCGCCAGCACATCCAGCACGGCCACTAACTATGGCTACACCTTC.

In its sample, this clone was seen a few times. A much larger clonotype is one base distant, so this may be a read error. The chain joins TRBV5-5 to TRBJ1-5, with TRBD1 identical over 7 bases. This CDR3 spans 15 amino acids. In germline, CDR1 is SGHKS, CDR2 YYEKEE (reference sequence). Trimming removed 4 bases from V and 0 bases from J; junction bases left unmatched: 4. The CDR3 DNA reads as TGTGCCAGCAGCATACAGGGGTATAGCAATCAGCCCCAGCATTTT. Protein sequence: CASSIQGYSNQPQHF.

The rearrangement uses TRBV27 and TRBJ2-7, with TRBD1 matching over 8 bases. The germline V gene has CDR1 MNHEY and CDR2 SMNVEV (reference sequence). V gave up 8 bases and J gave up 5 bases; unmatched junction bases: 8. The CDR3 has 13 amino acids. CDR3 DNA: TGTGCCAGCTGGACAGGGACCGGGAACGAGCAGTACTTC. It encodes CASWTGTGNEQYF.

The rearrangement joins TRBV7-9 to TRBJ2-5; 7 bases fit TRBD1. Gene TRBJ2-7 matches the end of the DNA better, so the J call may be wrong. This CDR3 is built from 16 residues. Germline-derived CDR1 and CDR2 are SEHNR and FQNEAQ (reference sequence). CDR3 residues: CASSLALRQGDYEQYF. In DNA, the CDR3 is TGTGCCAGCAGCTTAGCGTTGCGACAGGGAGACTACGAGCAGTACTTC.

The chain carries TRBV29-1 and TRBJ2-2; D gene uncertain. The CDR3 loop spans 14 amino acids. Trimming removed 7 bases at V and 0 bases at J, with 12 bases between. Germline-derived CDR1 and CDR2 are SQVTM and ANQGSEA. The CDR3 loop reads CSGVTTANTGELFF. The CDR3 DNA reads as TGCAGCGGGGTAACAACAGCGAACACCGGGGAGCTGTTTTTT.